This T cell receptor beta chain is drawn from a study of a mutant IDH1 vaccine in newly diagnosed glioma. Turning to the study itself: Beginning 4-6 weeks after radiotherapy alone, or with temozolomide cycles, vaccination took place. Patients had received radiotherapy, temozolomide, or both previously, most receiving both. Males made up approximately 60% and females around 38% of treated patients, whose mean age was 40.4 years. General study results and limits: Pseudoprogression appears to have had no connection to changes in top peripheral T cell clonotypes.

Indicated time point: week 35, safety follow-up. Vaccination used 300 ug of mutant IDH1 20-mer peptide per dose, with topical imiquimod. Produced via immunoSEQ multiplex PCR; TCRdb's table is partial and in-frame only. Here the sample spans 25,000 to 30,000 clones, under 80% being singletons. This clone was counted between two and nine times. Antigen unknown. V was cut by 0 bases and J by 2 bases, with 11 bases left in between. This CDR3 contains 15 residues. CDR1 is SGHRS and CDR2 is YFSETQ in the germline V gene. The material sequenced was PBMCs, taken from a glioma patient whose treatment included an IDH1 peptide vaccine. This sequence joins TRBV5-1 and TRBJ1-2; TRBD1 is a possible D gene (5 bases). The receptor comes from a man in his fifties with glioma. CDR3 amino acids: CASSLGGEGNYGYTF. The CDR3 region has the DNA TGCGCCAGCAGCTTGGGAGGGGAGGGGAACTATGGCTACACCTTC.